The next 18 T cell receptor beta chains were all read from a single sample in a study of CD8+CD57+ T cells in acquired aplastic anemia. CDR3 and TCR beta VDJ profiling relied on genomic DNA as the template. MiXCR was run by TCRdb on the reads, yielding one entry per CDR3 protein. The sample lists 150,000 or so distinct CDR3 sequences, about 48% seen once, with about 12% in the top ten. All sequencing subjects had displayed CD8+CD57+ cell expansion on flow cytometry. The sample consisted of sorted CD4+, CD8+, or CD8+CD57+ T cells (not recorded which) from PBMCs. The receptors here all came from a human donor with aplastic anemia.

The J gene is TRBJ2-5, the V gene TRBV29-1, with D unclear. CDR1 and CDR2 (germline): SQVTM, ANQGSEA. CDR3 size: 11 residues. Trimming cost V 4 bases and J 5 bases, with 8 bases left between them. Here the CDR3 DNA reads TGCAGCGTTGGGGTCGGGGAGACCCAGTACTTC. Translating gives CSVGVGETQYF.

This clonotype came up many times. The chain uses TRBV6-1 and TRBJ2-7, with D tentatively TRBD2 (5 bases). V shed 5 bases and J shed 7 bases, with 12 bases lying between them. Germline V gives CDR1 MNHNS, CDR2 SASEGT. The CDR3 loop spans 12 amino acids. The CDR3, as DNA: TGTGCCAGCAGTCCGTCCCCGGGGGAGCAGTACTTC. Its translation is CASSPSPGEQYF.

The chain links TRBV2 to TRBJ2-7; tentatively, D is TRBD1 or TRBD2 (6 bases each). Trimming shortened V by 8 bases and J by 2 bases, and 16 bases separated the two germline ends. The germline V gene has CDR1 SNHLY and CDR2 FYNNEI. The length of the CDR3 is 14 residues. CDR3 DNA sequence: TGTGCCAGCCTTTCGGGGGCCCCAACCTACGAGCAGTACTTC. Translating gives CASLSGAPTYEQYF.

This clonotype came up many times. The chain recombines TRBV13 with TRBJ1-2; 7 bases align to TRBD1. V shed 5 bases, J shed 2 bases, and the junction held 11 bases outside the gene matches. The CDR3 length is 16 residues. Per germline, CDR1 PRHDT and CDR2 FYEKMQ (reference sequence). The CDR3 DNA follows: TGTGCCAGCAGCCTCGGGGGGACAGCGTTAAACTATGGCTACACCTTC. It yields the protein CASSLGGTALNYGYTF.

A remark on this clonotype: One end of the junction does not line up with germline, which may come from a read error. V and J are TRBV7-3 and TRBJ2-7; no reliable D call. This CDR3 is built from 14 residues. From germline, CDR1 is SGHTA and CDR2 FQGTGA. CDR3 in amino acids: CASSPHRGSYGQYF. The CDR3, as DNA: TGTGCCAGCAGCCCCCATCGTGGGTCCTACGGGCAGTACTTC.

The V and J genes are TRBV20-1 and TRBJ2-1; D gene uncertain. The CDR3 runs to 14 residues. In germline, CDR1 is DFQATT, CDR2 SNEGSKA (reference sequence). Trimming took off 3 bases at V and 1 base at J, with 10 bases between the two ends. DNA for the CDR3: TGCAGTGCTAGGACTGCGATTTCCTACAATGAGCAGTTCTTC. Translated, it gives CSARTAISYNEQFF.

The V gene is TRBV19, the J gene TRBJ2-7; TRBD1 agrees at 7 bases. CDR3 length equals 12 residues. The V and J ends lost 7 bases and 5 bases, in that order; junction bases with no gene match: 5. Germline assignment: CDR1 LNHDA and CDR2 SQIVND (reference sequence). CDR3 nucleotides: TGTGCCAGTAAGACAGGGCGCGACGAGCAGTACTTC. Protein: CASKTGRDEQYF. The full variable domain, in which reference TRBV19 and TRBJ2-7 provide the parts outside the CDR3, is DGGITQSPKYLFRKEGQNVTLSCEQNLNHDAMYWYRQDPGQGLRLIYYSQIVNDFQKGDIAEGYSVSREKKESFPLTVTSAQKNPTAFYLCASKTGRDEQYFGPGTRLTVT.

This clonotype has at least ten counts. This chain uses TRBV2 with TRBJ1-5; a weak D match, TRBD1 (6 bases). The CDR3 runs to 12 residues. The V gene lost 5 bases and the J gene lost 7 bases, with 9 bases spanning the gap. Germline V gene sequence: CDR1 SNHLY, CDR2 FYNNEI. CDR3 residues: CASSSGGQPQHF. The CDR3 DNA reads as TGTGCCAGCAGTTCCGGGGGCCAGCCCCAGCATTTT.

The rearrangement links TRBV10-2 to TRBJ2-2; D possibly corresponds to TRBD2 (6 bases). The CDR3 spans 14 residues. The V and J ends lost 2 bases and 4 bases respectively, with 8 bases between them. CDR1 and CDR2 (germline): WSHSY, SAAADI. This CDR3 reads CASSELGGTGELFF. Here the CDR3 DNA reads TGCGCCAGCAGTGAGCTGGGAGGCACCGGGGAGCTGTTTTTT.

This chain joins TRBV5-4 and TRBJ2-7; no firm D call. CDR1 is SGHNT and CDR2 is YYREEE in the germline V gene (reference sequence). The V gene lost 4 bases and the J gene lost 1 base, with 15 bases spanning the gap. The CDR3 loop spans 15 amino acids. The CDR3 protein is CASSRPAAGSYEQYF. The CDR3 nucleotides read TGTGCCAGCAGCCGTCCGGCCGCCGGATCCTACGAGCAGTACTTC.

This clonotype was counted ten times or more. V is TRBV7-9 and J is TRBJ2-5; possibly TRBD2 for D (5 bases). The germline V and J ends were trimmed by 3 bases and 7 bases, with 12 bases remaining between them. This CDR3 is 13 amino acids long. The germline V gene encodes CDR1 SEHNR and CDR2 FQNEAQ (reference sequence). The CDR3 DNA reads TGTGCCAGCAGCTTTCGGGGAAGAGGGACCCAGTACTTC. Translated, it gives CASSFRGRGTQYF.

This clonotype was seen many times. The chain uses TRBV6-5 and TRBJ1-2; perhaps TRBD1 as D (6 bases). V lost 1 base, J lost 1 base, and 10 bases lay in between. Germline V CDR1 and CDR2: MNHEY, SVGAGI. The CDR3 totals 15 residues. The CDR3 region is CASSYYPGHNYGYTF. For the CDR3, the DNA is TGTGCCAGCAGTTACTACCCGGGACATAACTATGGCTACACCTTC.

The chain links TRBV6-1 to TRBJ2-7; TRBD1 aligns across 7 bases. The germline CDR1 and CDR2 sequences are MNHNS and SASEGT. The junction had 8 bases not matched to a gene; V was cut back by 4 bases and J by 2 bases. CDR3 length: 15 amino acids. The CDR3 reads CASSVTGAGTYEQYF. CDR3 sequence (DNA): TGTGCCAGCAGTGTAACAGGGGCTGGAACCTACGAGCAGTACTTC.

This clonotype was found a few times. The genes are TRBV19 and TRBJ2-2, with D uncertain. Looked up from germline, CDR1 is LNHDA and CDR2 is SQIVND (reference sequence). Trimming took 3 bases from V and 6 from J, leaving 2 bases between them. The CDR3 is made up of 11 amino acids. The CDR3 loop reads CASSISGELFF. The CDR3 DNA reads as TGTGCCAGTAGTATTTCCGGGGAGCTGTTTTTT.

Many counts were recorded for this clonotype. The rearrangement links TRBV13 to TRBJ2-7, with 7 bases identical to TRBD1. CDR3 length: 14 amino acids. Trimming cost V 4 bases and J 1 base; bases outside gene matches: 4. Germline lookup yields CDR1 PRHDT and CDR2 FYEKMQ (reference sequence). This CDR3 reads CASSYRDSSYEQYF. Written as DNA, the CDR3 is TGTGCCAGCAGCTACCGGGACAGTTCCTACGAGCAGTACTTC. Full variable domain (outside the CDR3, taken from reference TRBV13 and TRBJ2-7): AAGVIQSPRHLIKEKRETATLKCYPIPRHDTVYWYQQGPGQDPQFLISFYEKMQSDKGSIPDRFSAQQFSDYHSELNMSSLELGDSALYFCASSYRDSSYEQYFGPGTRLTVT.

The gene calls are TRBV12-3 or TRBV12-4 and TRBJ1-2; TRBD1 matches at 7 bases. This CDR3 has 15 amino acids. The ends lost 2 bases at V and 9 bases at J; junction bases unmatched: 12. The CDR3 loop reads CASSLSPNQGDSYTF. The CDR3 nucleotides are TGTGCCAGCAGTTTATCGCCGAACCAGGGGGATAGCTACACCTTC.

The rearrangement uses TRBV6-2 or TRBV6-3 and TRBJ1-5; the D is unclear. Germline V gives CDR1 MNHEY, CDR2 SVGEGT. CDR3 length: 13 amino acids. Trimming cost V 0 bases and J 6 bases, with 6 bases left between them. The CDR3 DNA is TGTGCCAGCAGTTACTCGAGTATTCAGCCCCAGCATTTT. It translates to CASSYSSIQPQHF.

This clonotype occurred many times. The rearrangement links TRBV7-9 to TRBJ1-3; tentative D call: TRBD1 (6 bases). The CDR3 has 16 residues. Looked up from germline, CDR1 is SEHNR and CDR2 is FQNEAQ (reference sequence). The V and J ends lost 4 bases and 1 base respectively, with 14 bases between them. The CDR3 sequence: CASSSTSGESGNTIYF. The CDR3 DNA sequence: TGTGCCAGCAGCTCGACTTCAGGGGAGTCTGGAAACACCATATATTTT.